This T cell receptor beta chain was captured in a study of T cell changes during pregnancy in multiple sclerosis. The germline V and J ends were trimmed by 3 bases and 1 base, with 6 bases remaining between them. This CDR3 has 13 residues. Germline loops: CDR1 LNHDA, CDR2 SQIVND (reference sequence). Generated by immunoSEQ multiplex PCR, the TCRdb table keeps only in-frame clones and is missing some. This sample yields about 69,000 clones, of which roughly 90% are seen a single time; around 0.27% belongs to the top ten. The sequences come from CD4+ T cells from peripheral blood mononuclear cells, collected in the third trimester of pregnancy. The chain combines TRBV19 with TRBJ1-1, with D uncertain. The source of this sequence is a female donor in good health, enrolled as a control in a pregnancy study. The CDR3 region is CASSINRNTEAFF. CDR3 DNA: TGTGCCAGTAGTATTAACAGGAACACTGAAGCTTTCTTT. Variable domain in full (rest from reference TRBV19 and TRBJ1-1): DGGITQSPKYLFRKEGQNVTLSCEQNLNHDAMYWYRQDPGQGLRLIYYSQIVNDFQKGDIAEGYSVSREKKESFPLTVTSAQKNPTAFYLCASSINRNTEAFFGQGTRLTVV.